Listed here are 12 T cell receptor delta chains from one sample, sequenced in a study of Vδ1+ human thymocytes (dated by TCRdb to 2016 to 2019). Summary of the overall study and its limitations: Unlike the oligoclonal repertoires in peripheral blood, the thymic TRG and TRD repertoires appeared highly polyclonal, with Gaussian CDR3 length distributions.

These TCRs are of unknown antigen specificity. Sequenced using an Illumina MiSeq. RNA was isolated using the RNeasy mini kit, and reverse transcription was performed with Superscript III. Multiplex PCR was used to generate CDR3 amplicons, with pooled V-gene forward primers and a constant-region reverse primer carrying Illumina adaptor overhangs. TCRdb called clones from the public reads with CATT, and repeated DNA sequences were later combined into one row. The sample yields around 56,000 delta-chain clones; about 16% were counted once. In total, the top ten clones hold approximately 0.4% of the sample. The sample was Vdelta1+ gamma-delta thymocytes from the thymus. The sample's cell subset or site label is to be understood as: FACS-sorted CD3+ TCRalphabeta- TCRVdelta1+ TCRVdelta2- thymocytes. These receptor sequences come from a girl less than two years old who had congenital heart surgery.

As regards this clone: A read error may account for a junction end that differs from germline. The chain combines TRDV1 with TRDJ1; 8 bases line up with TRDD3. The CDR3 totals 24 residues. The V gene's germline CDR1 is TSWWSYY and CDR2 QGS. The CDR3 spells CALGEPYGGPKLGGDRGNTDKLTF. The CDR3, as DNA: TGTGCTCTTGGGGAACCCTACGGAGGTCCTAAACTGGGGGGAGACAGAGGGAACACCGATAAACTCACCTTT.

The chain employs TRDV1 and TRDJ1; TRDD3 agrees at 12 bases. The CDR3 is 25 residues long. The V gene's germline CDR1 is TSWWSYY and CDR2 QGS. V lost 0 bases, J lost 1 base, and 27 bases stayed unmatched. CDR3 loop: CALGELPPDPSDRYWGIHSTDKLIF. As DNA, the CDR3 is TGTGCTCTTGGGGAACTCCCCCCCGACCCCAGCGATCGTTACTGGGGGATACATTCCACCGATAAACTCATCTTT.

In this sample, this clone turned up a few times. The chain joins TRDV1 to TRDJ1; a possible D gene is TRDD3 (6 bases). The length of the CDR3 is 16 residues. Trimming removed 2 bases from V and 2 bases from J, with 15 bases in between. The germline gives CDR1 TSWWSYY, CDR2 QGS. The CDR3 reads CALGEAYWDFTDKLIF. The DNA of the CDR3 is TGTGCTCTTGGGGAAGCGTACTGGGACTTTACCGATAAACTCATCTTT.

This clone was found a few times. This sequence joins TRDV2 and TRDJ1; D is unresolved. This CDR3 contains 15 residues. The V gene lost 1 base and the J gene lost 0 bases, with 11 bases spanning the gap. The germline V gene encodes CDR1 GEAIGNYY and CDR2 EKD. The CDR3 here is CACDTPRTDTDKLIF. As DNA, the CDR3 is TGTGCCTGTGACACACCCCGGACTGACACCGATAAACTCATCTTT.

V and J are TRDV1 and TRDJ1; 8 bases line up with TRDD3. The germline gives CDR1 TSWWSYY, CDR2 QGS. The CDR3 totals 16 residues. V lost 3 bases, J lost 0 bases, and 6 bases stayed unmatched. This CDR3 is CALGDTGGRYTDKLIF. CDR3 coding DNA: TGTGCTCTTGGGGATACTGGGGGCAGGTACACCGATAAACTCATCTTT.

The chain joins TRDV1 to TRDJ1, with a tentative D call TRDD3 (7 bases). CDR3 length: 21 residues. Germline-derived CDR1 and CDR2 are TSWWSYY and QGS. Trimming removed 11 bases from V and 0 bases from J, with 37 bases in between. The CDR3 loop is CAVVGSYGRNGGPSYTDKLIF. DNA of the CDR3: TGTGCTGTGGTGGGCTCCTACGGAAGGAATGGGGGACCTTCGTACACCGATAAACTCATCTTT.

This clone is a singleton in its sample. The junction does not match germline at one end; this may be a read error. The rearrangement links TRDV1 to TRDJ1; TRDD3 might be the D (5 bases). The CDR3 runs to 23 residues. Germline V gene sequence: CDR1 TSWWSYY, CDR2 QGS. Written as DNA, the CDR3 is TGTGCTCTTGGTGAACTATTGGCATTCCCGCCAGTAGGCTGGGAAGGTAACACCGATAAACTCATCTTT. This translates into CALGELLAFPPVGWEGNTDKLIF.

This clone came up a few times. This chain uses TRDV1 with TRDJ1; 13 bases line up with TRDD3. In germline, CDR1 is TSWWSYY, CDR2 QGS. This CDR3 contains 20 residues. With 4 bases clipped from V and 4 bases from J, the junction kept 18 bases outside the gene matches. DNA of the CDR3: TGTGCTCTTGGGGCCTCAACCTACAACTGGGGGATACGCAGTCACGATAAACTCATCTTT. Translating gives CALGASTYNWGIRSHDKLIF.

By share, this clone ranks as medium-sized. The same CDR3 also results from other DNA sequences found in this sample. This chain links TRDV2 with TRDJ1; 11 bases map to TRDD3. V was pared by 1 base and J by 4 bases, with 4 bases of the junction left unmatched. The CDR3 loop spans 15 amino acids. Germline values: CDR1 GEAIGNYY, CDR2 EKD. The DNA for the CDR3 is TGTGCCTGTGACACTGGGGGATACGCCGGCGATAAACTCATCTTT. Its protein is CACDTGGYAGDKLIF.

A few counts support this clone. The J gene is TRDJ1, the V gene TRDV1, with 8 bases fitting TRDD3. Germline V gene lookup returns CDR1 TSWWSYY and CDR2 QGS. J was trimmed by 7 bases and V by 2 bases; bases with no gene match: 12. This CDR3 is built from 16 residues. The DNA of the CDR3 is TGTGCTCTTGGGGAAACTCCGGGGGGATATTGCGGTAAACTCATCTTT. Encoded protein: CALGETPGGYCGKLIF.

This clone was observed a few times. This chain joins TRDV1 and TRDJ1; tentatively, D is TRDD3 (7 bases). CDR1 is TSWWSYY, CDR2 QGS, per germline. The ends were cut back, 0 bases at V and 0 bases at J, with 35 bases in the middle. The CDR3 contains 24 residues. Here the CDR3 reads CALGELAGSYSFVRGGPYTDKLIF. The DNA for the CDR3 is TGTGCTCTTGGGGAACTAGCAGGCTCCTACTCCTTTGTCCGTGGGGGACCATACACCGATAAACTCATCTTT.

This chain uses TRDV1 with TRDJ1; D is unclear. Germline-derived CDR1 and CDR2 are TSWWSYY and QGS. The CDR3 covers 16 residues. V gave up 0 bases and J gave up 2 bases, with 13 bases separating them. The CDR3 is CALGELPHDLTDKLIF. Here the CDR3 DNA reads TGTGCTCTTGGGGAACTTCCCCACGACTTGACCGATAAACTCATCTTT.